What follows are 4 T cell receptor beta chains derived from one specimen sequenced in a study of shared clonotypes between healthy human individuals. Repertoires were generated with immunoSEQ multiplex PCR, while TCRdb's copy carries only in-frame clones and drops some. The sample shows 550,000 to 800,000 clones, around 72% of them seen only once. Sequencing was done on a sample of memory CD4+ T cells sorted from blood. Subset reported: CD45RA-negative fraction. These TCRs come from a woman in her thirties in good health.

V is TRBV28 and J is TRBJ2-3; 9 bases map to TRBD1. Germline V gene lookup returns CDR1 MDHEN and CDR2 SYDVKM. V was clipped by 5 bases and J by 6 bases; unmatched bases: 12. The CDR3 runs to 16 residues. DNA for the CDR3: TGTGCCAGCAGTCCAACGGGACAGGGTATGACCGATACGCAGTATTTT. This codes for CASSPTGQGMTDTQYF.

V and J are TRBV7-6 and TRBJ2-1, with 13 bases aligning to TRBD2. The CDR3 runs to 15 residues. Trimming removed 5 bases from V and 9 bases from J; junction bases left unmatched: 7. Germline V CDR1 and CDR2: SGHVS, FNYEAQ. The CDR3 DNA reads TGTGCCAGCAGCGGGACTAGCGGGGCCCGCGGTGAGCAGTTCTTC. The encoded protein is CASSGTSGARGEQFF.

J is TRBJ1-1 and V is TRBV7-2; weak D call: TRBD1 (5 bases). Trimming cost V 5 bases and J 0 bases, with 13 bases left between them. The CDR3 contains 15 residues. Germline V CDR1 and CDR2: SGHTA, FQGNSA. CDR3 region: CASSRWGGMNTEAFF. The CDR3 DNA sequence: TGTGCCAGCAGCCGTTGGGGGGGGATGAACACTGAAGCTTTCTTT.

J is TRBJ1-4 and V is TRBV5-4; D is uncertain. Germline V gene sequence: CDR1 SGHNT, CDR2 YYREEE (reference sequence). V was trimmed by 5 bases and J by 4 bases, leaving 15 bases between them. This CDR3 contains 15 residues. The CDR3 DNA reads TGTGCCAGCAGTCCCTCGGGCAATCTTAATGAAAAACTGTTTTTT. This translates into CASSPSGNLNEKLFF.